One and the same sample provided the 5 T cell receptor beta chains below, sequenced in a study of T-cell memory formation after mild COVID-19. MiXCR was run by TCRdb on the 5' RACE reads, yielding one entry per CDR3 protein. The repertoire includes about 140,000 distinct CDR3 sequences, around 14% of them detected once, and around 30% sits in the top ten. The sequenced sample was PBMCs or a T cell subset sorted from them (not recorded which). Receptor source: an adult woman who had mild COVID-19 (a few samples of this study predate the infection). Cell type and time point are not known.

V and J are TRBV12-3 or TRBV12-4 and TRBJ2-1, with 8 bases aligning to TRBD2. With 7 bases clipped from V and 6 bases from J, the junction kept 14 bases outside the gene matches. The CDR3 has 16 amino acids. CDR3 sequence: CASILGFGGATNEQFF. CDR3 nucleotide sequence: TGTGCCAGCATCTTGGGGTTCGGGGGGGCCACCAATGAGCAGTTCTTC.

This clonotype was detected only a few times. The chain links TRBV29-1 to TRBJ2-7, with TRBD1 matching over 7 bases. The CDR3 totals 12 residues. V shed 3 bases, J shed 3 bases, and the junction held 2 bases outside the gene matches. CDR1 and CDR2 from the germline V gene are SQVTM and ANQGSEA. CDR3 sequence reads: CSVEAGGYEQYF. CDR3 DNA: TGCAGCGTTGAGGCAGGGGGCTACGAGCAGTACTTC.

In this sample, this clonotype turned up a few times. CDR3 amino acids: CASSLLAGLTGELFF. CDR3 in DNA: TGTGCCAGCAGTTTACTAGCGGGACTCACCGGGGAGCTGTTTTTT. This chain joins TRBV27 and TRBJ2-2, with 9 bases lining up with TRBD2. V dropped 2 bases and J dropped 4; count of bases not matched to a gene: 2. The CDR3 is 15 amino acids. The germline gives CDR1 MNHEY, CDR2 SMNVEV (reference sequence).

As for this clonotype: A much more abundant neighbour one base away suggests this may be a read error. The chain joins TRBV9 to TRBJ2-3, with TRBD2 matching over 8 bases. The V gene's germline CDR1 is SGDLS and CDR2 YYNGEE. This CDR3 region has 16 residues. With V trimmed by 7 bases and J by 1 base, 11 bases remained unmatched. The CDR3 DNA sequence: TGTGCCAGCCGCTCCGGGGGGGCCGCGGGCACAGATACGCAGTATTTT. This sequence encodes CASRSGGAAGTDTQYF.

The CDR3 sequence: CASSLDGGMVGCTF. The CDR3, as DNA: TGTGCCAGCAGCTTAGACGGAGGGATGGTGGGGTGCACCTTC. This sequence joins TRBV7-9 and TRBJ1-2, with D unresolved. The CDR3 sequence is 14 residues long. V was cut by 1 base and J by 13 bases, with 19 bases left in between. Germline V gene lookup returns CDR1 SEHNR and CDR2 FQNEAQ (reference sequence). The full variable domain, with the rest looked up from reference TRBV7-9 and TRBJ1-2, is DTGVSQNPRHKITKRGQNVTFRCDPISEHNRLYWYRQTLGQGPEFLTYFQNEAQLEKSRLLSDRFSAERPKGSFSTLEIQRTEQGDSAMYLCASSLDGGMVGCTFGSGTRLTVV.